The 12 T cell receptor beta chains given below trace back to one sample, sequenced in a study of lymphopenia after photon versus proton radiotherapy. Produced via immunoSEQ multiplex PCR; TCRdb's table is partial and in-frame only. The table has tens of thousands of clones, approximately 84% seen once. Sequenced material: peripheral blood, taken from a patient treated with proton-based radiotherapy. Every receptor here comes from a man between 60 and 75 years old with pancreatic cancer.

This clone was observed once. The rearrangement uses TRBV15 and TRBJ2-1, with TRBD2 matching 13 bases. Unmatched junction bases numbered 5, after V lost 3 bases and J lost 12 bases. This CDR3 contains 14 residues. The germline gives CDR1 LNHNV, CDR2 YYDKDF (reference sequence). The CDR3 bases are TGTGCCACCAGCAGTGGACTAGCGGGAGAAGCGCAGTTCTTC. Its protein is CATSSGLAGEAQFF.

The CDR3 DNA follows: TGTGCCAGCTCACAGGGGAACAGCAATCAGCCCCAGCATTTT. Translating gives CASSQGNSNQPQHF. The chain carries TRBV28 and TRBJ1-5; TRBD1 aligns across 7 bases. The ends lost 8 bases at V and 1 base at J; junction bases unmatched: 5. The germline V gene encodes CDR1 MDHEN and CDR2 SYDVKM. The CDR3 consists of 14 residues.

The CDR3 region has the DNA TGTGCCAGCAGCTTTTCTGGCAGGACCTACGAGCAGTACTTC. The encoded protein is CASSFSGRTYEQYF. V and J are TRBV11-1 and TRBJ2-7; D is ambiguous. The germline gives CDR1 SGHAT, CDR2 FQDESV (reference sequence). V was pared by 3 bases and J by 2 bases, with 11 bases between. CDR3 length: 14 residues.

The chain carries TRBV20-1 and TRBJ2-7; D remains unclear. This CDR3 spans 11 amino acids. Deletions cut 3 bases from V and 7 bases from J, with 10 bases between. Germline V gene sequence: CDR1 DFQATT, CDR2 SNEGSKA (reference sequence). The CDR3 DNA sequence: TGCAGTGCTAGTCCCCTCGAGGAGCAGTACTTC. Translation gives CSASPLEEQYF.

The chain carries TRBV19 and TRBJ1-1, with a weak D call TRBD1 (5 bases). V was pared by 6 bases and J by 1 base, with 9 bases between. Germline-derived CDR1 and CDR2 are LNHDA and SQIVND (reference sequence). The CDR3 length is 13 residues. CDR3 loop: CASSLTGNTEAFF. CDR3 DNA: TGTGCCAGTAGCTTAACAGGGAACACTGAAGCTTTCTTT.

V usage is TRBV6-5 and J usage is TRBJ1-5, with a possible D match to TRBD1 (5 bases). The germline gives CDR1 MNHEY, CDR2 SVGAGI. V was trimmed by 5 bases and J by 1 base, leaving 9 bases between them. The CDR3 has 14 amino acids. CDR3 nucleotide sequence: TGTGCCAGCAGTGACAGTAAGAGCAATCAGCCCCAGCATTTT. Translating gives CASSDSKSNQPQHF.

This chain connects TRBV2 to TRBJ2-1; D call uncertain. The CDR3 totals 12 residues. Germline assignment: CDR1 SNHLY and CDR2 FYNNEI. V was pared by 2 bases and J by 13 bases, with 12 bases between. CDR3 sequence reads: CASSENGVSQFF. The CDR3, as DNA: TGTGCCAGCAGTGAAAATGGAGTGAGTCAGTTCTTC.

The V and J genes are TRBV6-1 and TRBJ2-7, with unresolved D. Germline values: CDR1 MNHNS, CDR2 SASEGT. This CDR3 has 16 residues. Trimming stripped 1 base from V and 2 bases from J, with 15 bases between. The CDR3 sequence is CASSEEGQLFPYEQYF. CDR3 nucleotides: TGTGCCAGCAGTGAAGAGGGTCAGCTATTCCCCTACGAGCAGTACTTC.

The V gene is TRBV2, the J gene TRBJ2-6; D gene ambiguous. Trimming took off 6 bases at V and 0 bases at J, with 18 bases between the two ends. CDR3 size: 18 residues. CDR1 is SNHLY, CDR2 FYNNEI, per germline. As DNA, the CDR3 is TGTGCCAGCAGCGATTATTCTTGGGGTTTCTCTGGGGCCAACGTCCTGACTTTC. Translation gives CASSDYSWGFSGANVLTF.

Here the CDR3 DNA reads TGTGCCACGACCCGGGGACAGGGAGGAGAAAAACTGTTTTTT. The encoded protein is CATTRGQGGEKLFF. The rearrangement joins TRBV6-5 to TRBJ1-4, with TRBD1 identical over 9 bases. V gave up 10 bases and J gave up 8 bases; unmatched junction bases: 11. This CDR3 has 14 amino acids. Germline loops: CDR1 MNHEY, CDR2 SVGAGI.

The genes are TRBV6-6 and TRBJ2-7; D call uncertain. Trimming removed 0 bases from V and 6 bases from J, with 3 bases in between. Germline V gene sequence: CDR1 MNHNY, CDR2 SVGAGI (reference sequence). This CDR3 is 11 amino acids long. The CDR3 region has the DNA TGTGCCAGCAGTTACTCAACCGAGCAGTACTTC. Amino acid sequence: CASSYSTEQYF.

J is TRBJ1-3 and V is TRBV6-1, with 8 bases that match TRBD1. After removal of 6 bases from V and 0 bases from J, the junction contained 1 base not matched to a gene. The CDR3 sequence is 14 residues long. Germline values: CDR1 MNHNS, CDR2 SASEGT. CDR3 sequence reads: CASRGQDSGNTIYF. The CDR3 DNA is TGTGCCAGCAGGGGACAGGACTCTGGAAACACCATATATTTT.